This TCR beta chain was recorded in a study of PD-1 blockade in classical Hodgkin lymphoma. Findings and limits, study-wide: A reduction in baseline TCR diversity was reportedly seen in newly diagnosed patients relative to healthy donors. Significantly greater TCR diversity emerged by C4D1 in CD4+ cells but not CD8+ cells. After ASCT, patients who started nivolumab under 1 year later were excluded. Patients newly diagnosed and complete responders had comparable baseline diversity.

The data were produced by immunoSEQ multiplex PCR, yet TCRdb's version contains in-frame clones alone and is incomplete. This repertoire shows 25,000 to 30,000 clones, about 91% found once; its top ten account for around 6.7%. Autologous stem cell transplantation was followed by relapse in every patient, and brentuximab vedotin exposure varied. Magnetic negative selection was used to purify CD8+ T cells from thawed PBMCs. Concerning this clone itself: What it binds is unknown.

Looked up from germline, CDR1 is SEHNR and CDR2 is FQNEAQ (reference sequence). CDR3 length: 15 residues. Trimming took 5 bases from V and 2 from J; bases not matched to a gene: 9. The specimen was CD8+ T cells from blood, collected at baseline. The chain couples TRBV7-9 to TRBJ2-7, with 7 bases identical to TRBD2. The sequence came from a human donor with classical Hodgkin lymphoma. As DNA, the CDR3 is TGTGCCAGCAGCCTCCCTCTAGCGGCTACCTACGAGCAGTACTTC. Translating it yields CASSLPLAATYEQYF.